Presented here are 7 T cell receptor beta chains from one specimen sequenced in a study of T cells in Graves' hyperthyroidism and ophthalmopathy. Amplified TCR beta CDR3 regions came from RNA transcripts. Primed by the HTBI set, a first-round RT-PCR was run on the TCR CDR3. TCRdb re-called the multiplex PCR reads through MiXCR, storing one row per CDR3 protein. Here the sample spans more than 500,000 distinct CDR3 sequences, 11% to 15% being singletons. The sequencing sample was made of blood. These receptors were taken from a woman aged 40 to 50 with Graves' hyperthyroidism.

This clonotype was detected only a few times. A junction end diverges from the germline sequence, so it may reflect a read error. V gene TRBV9 combines with J gene TRBJ2-7; D is uncertain. The germline V gene has CDR1 SGDLS and CDR2 YYNGEE. The CDR3 contains 15 residues. The CDR3 nucleotides read TGTGCCAGCAGCGTAGACCCTGTTCAGGTCTACGAGCGGTACTTC. This translates into CASSVDPVQVYERYF.

The V and J genes are TRBV18 and TRBJ2-7; 7 bases align to TRBD2. This CDR3 spans 18 amino acids. The germline gives CDR1 KGHSH, CDR2 LQKENI. V gave up 0 bases and J gave up 2 bases; unmatched junction bases: 13. Here the CDR3 reads CASSPPIGTSAKTYEQYF. CDR3 nucleotide sequence: TGTGCCAGCTCACCACCTATCGGAACTAGCGCAAAGACCTACGAGCAGTACTTC.

Points on this clonotype: The conserved closing phenylalanine or tryptophan is absent in this CDR3, likely reflecting a read error. The DNA is left out, because the CDR3 cannot be placed on it with certainty; the CDR3 is given as TCRdb lists it. V is TRBV28 and J is TRBJ2-7. Germline-derived CDR1 and CDR2 are MDHEN and SYDVKM. The CDR3 length equals 9 residues, ends included. CDR3 loop: CASSPSPSS.

This clonotype came up a few times. The chain uses TRBV12-5 and TRBJ2-2, with 7 bases identical to TRBD2. CDR1 is LGHNT and CDR2 is FRNRAP in the germline V gene. V dropped 10 bases and J dropped 2; count of bases not matched to a gene: 7. The CDR3 contains 14 residues. The CDR3 nucleotides are TGTGCTACTCCCCGGGACTATAACACCGGGGAGCTGTTTTTT. This translates into CATPRDYNTGELFF.

This clonotype has at least ten counts. V usage is TRBV3-1 and J usage is TRBJ2-1; D is uncertain. Trimming took 0 bases from V and 2 from J, leaving 8 bases between them. Looked up from germline, CDR1 is LGHDT and CDR2 is YNNKEL (reference sequence). This CDR3 contains 15 residues. The CDR3 nucleotides are TGTGCCAGCAGCCAAGATCAACAGCCCTACAATGAGCAGTTCTTC. Amino acids: CASSQDQQPYNEQFF.

The genes are TRBV19 and TRBJ1-5; D might be TRBD1 (5 bases). V lost 8 bases, J lost 1 base, and 15 bases lay in between. The CDR3 length is 15 residues. From germline, CDR1 is LNHDA and CDR2 SQIVND (reference sequence). CDR3 region: CASAGTGPSNQPQHF. The DNA for the CDR3 is TGTGCCAGTGCTGGGACGGGACCGAGCAATCAGCCCCAGCATTTT.

A word on this clonotype: A much larger clone differs from this one at a single base, so this may be a read error. This chain uses TRBV6-1 with TRBJ2-7; TRBD1 agrees at 8 bases. Germline CDR1 and CDR2: MNHNS and SASEGT. With V trimmed by 8 bases and J by 0 bases, 3 bases remained unmatched. The CDR3 length is 13 residues. In DNA, the CDR3 is TGTGCCAGCCGGGACAGGAACTCCTACGAGCAGTACTTC. Translating gives CASRDRNSYEQYF.